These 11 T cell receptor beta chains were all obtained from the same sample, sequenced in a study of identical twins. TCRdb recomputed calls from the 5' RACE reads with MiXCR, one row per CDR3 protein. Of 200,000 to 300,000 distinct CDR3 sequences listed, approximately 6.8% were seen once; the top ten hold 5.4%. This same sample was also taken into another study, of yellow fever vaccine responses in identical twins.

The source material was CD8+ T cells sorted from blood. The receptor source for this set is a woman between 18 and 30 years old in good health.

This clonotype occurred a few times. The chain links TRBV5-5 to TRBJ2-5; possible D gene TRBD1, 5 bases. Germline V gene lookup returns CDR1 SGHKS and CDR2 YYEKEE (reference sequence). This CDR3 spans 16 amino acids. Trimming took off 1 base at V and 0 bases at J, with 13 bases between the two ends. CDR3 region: CASSLFREVHQETQYF. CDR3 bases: TGTGCCAGCAGCTTGTTCAGGGAAGTCCACCAAGAGACCCAGTACTTC.

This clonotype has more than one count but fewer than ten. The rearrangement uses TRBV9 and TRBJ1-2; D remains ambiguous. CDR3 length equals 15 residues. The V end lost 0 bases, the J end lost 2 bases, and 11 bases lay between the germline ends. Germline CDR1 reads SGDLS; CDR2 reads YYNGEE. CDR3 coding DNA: TGTGCCAGCAGCGTAGGGGGAATGAGGAACTATGGCTACACCTTC. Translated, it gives CASSVGGMRNYGYTF.

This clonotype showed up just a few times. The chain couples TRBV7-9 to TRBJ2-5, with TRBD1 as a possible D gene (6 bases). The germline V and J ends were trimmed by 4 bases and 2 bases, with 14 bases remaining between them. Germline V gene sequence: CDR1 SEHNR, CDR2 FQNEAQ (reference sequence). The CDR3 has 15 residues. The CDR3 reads CASSSPWTAQETQYF. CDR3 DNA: TGTGCCAGCAGCTCGCCGTGGACAGCTCAAGAGACCCAGTACTTC.

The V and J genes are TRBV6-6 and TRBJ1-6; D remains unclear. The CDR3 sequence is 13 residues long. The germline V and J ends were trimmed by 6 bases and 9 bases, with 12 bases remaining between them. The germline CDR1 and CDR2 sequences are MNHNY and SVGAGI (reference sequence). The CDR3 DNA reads TGTGCCAGCAGACCTATGCTCAGTTCACCCCTCCACTTT. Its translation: CASRPMLSSPLHF.

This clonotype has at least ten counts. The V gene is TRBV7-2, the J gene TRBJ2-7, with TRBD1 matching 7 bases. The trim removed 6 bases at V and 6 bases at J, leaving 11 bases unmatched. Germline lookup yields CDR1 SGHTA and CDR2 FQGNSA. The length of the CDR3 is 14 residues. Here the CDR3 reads CASSSVTGTREQYF. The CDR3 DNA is TGTGCCAGCAGTTCTGTGACAGGGACGCGCGAGCAGTACTTC.

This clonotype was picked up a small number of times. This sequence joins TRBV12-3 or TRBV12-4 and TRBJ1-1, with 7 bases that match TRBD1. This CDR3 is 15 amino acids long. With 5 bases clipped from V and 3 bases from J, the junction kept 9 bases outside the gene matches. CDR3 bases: TGTGCCAGCAGTCGGGACAGATTGTGGTACACTGAAGCTTTCTTT. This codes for CASSRDRLWYTEAFF.

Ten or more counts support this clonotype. As DNA, the CDR3 is TGTGCCAGCAGCTTCCGGACTAGCGGCTCCTACGAGCAGTACGTC. As protein: CASSFRTSGSYEQYV. V and J are TRBV7-8 and TRBJ2-7, with 10 bases that match TRBD2. The V gene's germline CDR1 is SGHVS and CDR2 FQNEAQ. CDR3 length: 15 residues. Trimming took 3 bases from V and 0 from J; bases not matched to a gene: 2.

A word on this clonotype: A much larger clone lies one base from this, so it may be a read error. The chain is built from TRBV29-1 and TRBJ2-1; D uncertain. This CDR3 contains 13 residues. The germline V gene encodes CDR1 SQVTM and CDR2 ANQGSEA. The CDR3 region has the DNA TGCAACGTTTGGGGTGGCGGCTACAATGAGCAGTTCTTC. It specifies CNVWGGGYNEQFF.

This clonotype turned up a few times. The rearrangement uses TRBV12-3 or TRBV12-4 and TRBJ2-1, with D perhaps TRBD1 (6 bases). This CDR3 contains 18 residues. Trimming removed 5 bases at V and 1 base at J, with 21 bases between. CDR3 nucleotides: TGTGCCAGCAGTCTACAATTGACAGGCGAAGGGTCCTACAATGAGCAGTTCTTC. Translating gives CASSLQLTGEGSYNEQFF.

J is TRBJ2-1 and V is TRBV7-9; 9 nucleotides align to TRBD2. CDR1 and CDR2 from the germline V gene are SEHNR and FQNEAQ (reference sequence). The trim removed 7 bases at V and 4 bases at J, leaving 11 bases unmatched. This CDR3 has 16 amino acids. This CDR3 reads CASILKAGGDYNEQFF. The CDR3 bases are TGTGCCAGCATCCTTAAGGCGGGAGGGGATTACAATGAGCAGTTCTTC.

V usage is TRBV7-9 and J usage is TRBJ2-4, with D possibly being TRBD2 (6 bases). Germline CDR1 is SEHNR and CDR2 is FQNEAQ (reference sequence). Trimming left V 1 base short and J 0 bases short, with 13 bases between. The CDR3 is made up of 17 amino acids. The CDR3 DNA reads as TGTGCCAGCAGCTTAGGGGGGACTGATCGAGCCAAAAACATTCAGTACTTC. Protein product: CASSLGGTDRAKNIQYF.